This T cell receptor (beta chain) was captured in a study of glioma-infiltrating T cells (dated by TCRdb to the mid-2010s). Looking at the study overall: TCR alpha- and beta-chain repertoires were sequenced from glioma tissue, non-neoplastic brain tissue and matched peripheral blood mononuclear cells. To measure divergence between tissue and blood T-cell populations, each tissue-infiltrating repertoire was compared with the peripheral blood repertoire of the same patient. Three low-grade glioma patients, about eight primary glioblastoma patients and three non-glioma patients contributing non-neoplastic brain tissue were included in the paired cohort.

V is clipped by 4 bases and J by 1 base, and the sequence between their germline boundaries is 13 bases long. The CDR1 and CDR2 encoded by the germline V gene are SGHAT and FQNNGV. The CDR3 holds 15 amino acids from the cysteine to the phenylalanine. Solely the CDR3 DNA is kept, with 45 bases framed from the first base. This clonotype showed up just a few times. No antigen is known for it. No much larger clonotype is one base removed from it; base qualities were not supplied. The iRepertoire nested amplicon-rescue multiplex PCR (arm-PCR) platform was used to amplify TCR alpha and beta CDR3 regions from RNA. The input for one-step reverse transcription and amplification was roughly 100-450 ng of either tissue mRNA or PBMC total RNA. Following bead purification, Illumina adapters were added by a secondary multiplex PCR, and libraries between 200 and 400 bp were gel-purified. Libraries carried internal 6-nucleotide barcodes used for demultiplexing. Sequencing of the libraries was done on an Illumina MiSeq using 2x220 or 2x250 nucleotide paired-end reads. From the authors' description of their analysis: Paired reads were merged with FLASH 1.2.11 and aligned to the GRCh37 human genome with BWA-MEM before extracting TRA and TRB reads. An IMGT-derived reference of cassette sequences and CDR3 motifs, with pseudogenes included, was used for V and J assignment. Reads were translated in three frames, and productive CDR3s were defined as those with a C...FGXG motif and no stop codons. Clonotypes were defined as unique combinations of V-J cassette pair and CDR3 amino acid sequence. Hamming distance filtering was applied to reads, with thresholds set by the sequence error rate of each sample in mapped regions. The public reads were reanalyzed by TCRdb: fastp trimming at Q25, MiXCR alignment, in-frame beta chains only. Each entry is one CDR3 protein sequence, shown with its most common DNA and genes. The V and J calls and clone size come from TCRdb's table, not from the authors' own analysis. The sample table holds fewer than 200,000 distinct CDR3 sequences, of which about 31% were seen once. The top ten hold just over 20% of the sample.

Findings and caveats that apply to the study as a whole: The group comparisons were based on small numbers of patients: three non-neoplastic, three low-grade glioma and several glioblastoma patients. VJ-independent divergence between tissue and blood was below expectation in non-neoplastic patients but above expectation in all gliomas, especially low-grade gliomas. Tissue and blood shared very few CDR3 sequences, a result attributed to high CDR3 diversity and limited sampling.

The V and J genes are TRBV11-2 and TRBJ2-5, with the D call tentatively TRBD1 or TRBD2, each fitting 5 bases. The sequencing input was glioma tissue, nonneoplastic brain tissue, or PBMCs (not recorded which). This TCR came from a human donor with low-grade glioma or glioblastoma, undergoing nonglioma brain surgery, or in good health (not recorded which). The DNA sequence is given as TGTGCCAGCAGCTATTCCGGGGCCTTCCAAGAGACCCAGTACTTC. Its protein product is CASSYSGAFQETQYF.